This T cell receptor (beta chain) is from a study of Ad26.COV2.S vaccination and SARS-CoV-2 variants. Study overall: In the study, Ad26.COV2.S was injected intramuscularly once, or twice 56 days apart. Overall study findings and caveats: Spike-specific TCR breadth in vaccine recipients exceeded that seen in placebo recipients. Possibly, TCR breadth and depth analyses underestimated total T cell responses.

With regard to this clone: Antigen specificity is unknown.

CDR1 LNHDA and CDR2 SQIVND come from the germline V gene (reference sequence). The V end was cut by 5 bases, the J end by 2 bases, with 19 bases between. The CDR3 runs 17 residues. The treatment was: 19 received Ad26.COV2.S at low or high dose, single or two shots; 5 received placebo; per-sample allocation not given. Sample collection was performed on day 63 after the first vaccine or placebo injection. The method was immunoSEQ multiplex PCR; TCRdb's version includes in-frame clones alone and lacks a portion of them. This table has about 480,000 clones, around 90% appearing once. The sequence derives from a person aged 18-60 years who received the Ad26.COV2.S COVID-19 vaccine or a placebo. The sequenced sample was peripheral blood, obtained in a trial of Ad26.COV2.S vaccine versus placebo. The chain employs TRBV19 and TRBJ2-1, with D perhaps TRBD2 (5 bases). The CDR3 nucleotides read TGTGCCAGTAGTGAACTAAGAGCGGCGTTCCCCTACAATGAGCAGTTCTTC. This sequence encodes CASSELRAAFPYNEQFF.